This record looks at one T cell receptor beta chain sequence and its context. Its specificity is not known. This record comes from a study of cytomegalovirus exposure and HLA in healthy donors. PCR employed 60 Vbeta and 13 Jbeta primers. Clones were sequenced by immunoSEQ multiplex PCR, and TCRdb holds only the in-frame ones, with some missing. The repertoire holds about 89,000 clones, more than 60% seen once, with approximately 2.8% in the top ten. The CDR3 has 15 amino acids. Germline trimming cut 5 bases from V and 11 bases from J; bases unmatched to any gene: 14. Germline lookup yields CDR1 MDHEN and CDR2 SYDVKM. Points from the study as a whole: Specificity of three CMV-associated chains for CMV antigens was verified in vitro. Clonal expansion was found to be greater in HLA-associated TCR beta chains than in equally common others in a later analysis. A cluster of highly shared sequence variants was likely a sequencing artifact.

The TCR was taken from a man aged 30 to 39 in good health and CMV-seronegative. The chain couples TRBV28 to TRBJ1-1; TRBD1 agrees at 10 bases. The sample comprised PBMCs. CDR3 loop: CASSESLGQGVKAFF. In nucleotides, the CDR3 is TGTGCCAGCAGTGAGAGCCTTGGACAGGGGGTGAAGGCTTTCTTT.